The clone carrying this T cell receptor (beta chain) was observed a handful of times. Its target is unknown. Each sample used at least 6.5 million PBMCs. These data come from a study of blood T cells in healthy people across ages. Study results and caveats: When set beside aged donors, long-lived donors presented more naive CD4+ cells and higher diversity. The fall in TCR beta diversity per million T cells was roughly linear with age.

Germline assignment: CDR1 SGHRS and CDR2 YFSETQ. CDR3 length equals 14 residues. The ends were cut back, 2 bases at V and 0 bases at J, with 7 bases in the middle. The second PCR ran about 6 to 11 cycles with a sample-barcoded 5' primer and J-beta primers. TCRdb reanalysed the 5' RACE reads using MiXCR and keeps one entry per CDR3 protein. The sample carries just under 900,000 distinct CDR3 sequences, less than 35% recorded once. What was sequenced was blood. This TCR derives from a woman aged 80 or older in good health. The V gene is TRBV5-1, the J gene TRBJ2-3; D gene ambiguous. CDR3 region: CASSFRTSTDTQYF. As DNA, the CDR3 is TGCGCCAGCAGCTTCCGGACGAGCACAGATACGCAGTATTTT. The full variable domain, completed using reference TRBV5-1 and TRBJ2-3, is KAGVTQTPRYLIKTRGQQVTLSCSPISGHRSVSWYQQTPGQGLQFLFEYFSETQRNKGNFPGRFSGRQFSNSRSEMNVSTLELGDSALYLCASSFRTSTDTQYFGPGTRLTVL.